One and the same sample provided the 9 T cell receptor beta chains below, sequenced in a study of T cells after yellow fever vaccination. TCRdb reanalysed the 5' RACE reads using MiXCR and keeps one entry per CDR3 protein. The sample records 150,000 or so distinct CDR3 sequences, approximately 9.9% being singletons. This material consisted of CD8+ T cells sorted from PBMCs, taken 45 days after the yellow fever booster vaccination. Receptors were obtained from a man between 18 and 29 years old who received the YFV17D yellow fever vaccine.

A few counts support this clonotype. The J gene is TRBJ2-7, the V gene TRBV4-1, with no clear D. V lost 4 bases and J lost 6, with 13 bases in between. Germline CDR1 is MGHRA and CDR2 is YSYEKL. The CDR3 totals 13 residues. The CDR3 bases are TGCGCCAGCAGCCCCACGGACGGTCTCGAGCAGTACTTC. It encodes CASSPTDGLEQYF.

This CDR3 reads CASSYSPSGSYGYTF. CDR3 coding DNA: TGTGCCAGCAGTTACTCACCTTCAGGGAGCTATGGCTACACCTTC. This chain connects TRBV6-5 to TRBJ1-2; D is perhaps TRBD1 (5 bases). The CDR3 contains 15 residues. Germline CDR1 reads MNHEY; CDR2 reads SVGAGI. V was clipped by 0 bases and J by 4 bases, with 12 bases between them.

A few counts support this clonotype. The gene calls are TRBV6-6 and TRBJ2-4, with D perhaps given as TRBD1 or TRBD2 (6 bases each). CDR1 is MNHNY, CDR2 SVGAGI, per germline (reference sequence). The ends were cut back, 2 bases at V and 1 base at J, with 12 bases in the middle. CDR3 size: 16 residues. The CDR3 region has the DNA TGTGCCAGCAGTTACGGAGGGGGGTCGGCCAAAAACATTCAGTACTTC. It specifies CASSYGGGSAKNIQYF.

In DNA form, the CDR3 reads TGTGCCAGCAGGGGGGATTTTGAGAAGTCCTCCACTGAAGCTTTCTTT. The encoded protein is CASRGDFEKSSTEAFF. The chain employs TRBV13 and TRBJ1-1; TRBD1 is a possible D gene (5 bases). The V end was cut by 6 bases, the J end by 4 bases, with 21 bases between. The CDR3 loop spans 16 amino acids. In germline, CDR1 is PRHDT, CDR2 FYEKMQ (reference sequence). Full variable domain (rest looked up from reference TRBV13 and TRBJ1-1): AAGVIQSPRHLIKEKRETATLKCYPIPRHDTVYWYQQGPGQDPQFLISFYEKMQSDKGSIPDRFSAQQFSDYHSELNMSSLELGDSALYFCASRGDFEKSSTEAFFGQGTRLTVV.

The rearrangement links TRBV7-8 to TRBJ2-2; the D gene is possibly TRBD1 (6 bases). V gave up 3 bases and J gave up 6 bases, with 17 bases separating them. This CDR3 contains 16 residues. Germline CDR1 reads SGHVS; CDR2 reads FQNEAQ. CDR3 in amino acids: CASSFEGHISAGELFF. CDR3 DNA sequence: TGTGCCAGCAGCTTCGAGGGACATATATCGGCCGGGGAGCTGTTTTTT. Full variable domain (remainder filled in from reference TRBV7-8 and TRBJ2-2): GAGVSQSPRYKVAKRGQDVALRCDPISGHVSLFWYQQALGQGPEFLTYFQNEAQLDKSGLPSDRFFAERPEGSVSTLKIQRTQQEDSAVYLCASSFEGHISAGELFFGEGSRLTVL.

The V and J genes are TRBV20-1 and TRBJ2-1, with a weak D call TRBD2 (7 bases). CDR1 and CDR2 from the germline V gene are DFQATT and SNEGSKA (reference sequence). The germline V and J ends were trimmed by 6 bases and 6 bases, with 18 bases remaining between them. The CDR3 extends over 14 amino acids. The CDR3, as DNA: TGCAGTGCCACGTGGAAGGGGGGGGTCAATGAGCAGTTCTTC. It translates to CSATWKGGVNEQFF.

This clonotype has just a few counts. This rearrangement joins TRBV4-1 to TRBJ2-3; 7 nucleotides agree with TRBD1. V lost 2 bases, J lost 4 bases, and 12 bases stayed unmatched. Germline lookup yields CDR1 MGHRA and CDR2 YSYEKL. The CDR3 contains 17 residues. CDR3: CASSQQTGFYYADTQYF. CDR3 sequence (DNA): TGCGCCAGCAGCCAACAGACAGGGTTTTATTATGCAGATACGCAGTATTTT.

This chain links TRBV4-2 with TRBJ1-1, with D uncertain. The CDR3 contains 13 residues. With 6 bases removed from V and 4 bases from J, the gap between germline ends came to 12 bases. The germline V gene encodes CDR1 LGHNA and CDR2 YNFKEQ. The CDR3 is CASRPLTSTEAFF. The CDR3 region has the DNA TGTGCCAGCAGGCCCTTAACTAGCACTGAAGCTTTCTTT.

This chain connects TRBV7-3 to TRBJ2-3, with 10 bases fitting TRBD2. V lost 3 bases, J lost 6 bases, and 9 bases stayed unmatched. CDR1 is SGHTA, CDR2 FQGTGA, per germline. This CDR3 spans 16 amino acids. CDR3 loop: CASSFRIAGGSDTQYF. The CDR3 DNA follows: TGTGCCAGCAGCTTTCGAATAGCGGGGGGATCGGATACGCAGTATTTT.